The clone carrying this T cell receptor beta chain was seen repeatedly, ten times or more. Preparation of the TCRbeta library was carried out with unique molecular identifiers. TCRdb independently ran MiXCR on the PCR reads; one entry per CDR3 protein. The sample yields roughly 300,000 distinct CDR3 sequences, 10% to 13% seen once. These data belong to a study of T-cell reconstitution after alpha-beta-depleted transplantation in children. The CDR3 totals 16 residues. V lost 4 bases and J 0 bases, leaving 16 bases between the germline ends. CDR1 and CDR2 (germline): SQVTM, ANQGSEA. The starting material was PBMCs from the stem cell graft donor, obtained from the stem cell graft. The receptor comes from a human donor who donated a stem cell graft to a child with acute lymphoblastic leukemia. V gene TRBV29-1 combines with J gene TRBJ2-1; D might be TRBD2 (6 bases). CDR3 loop: CSVGGSGSSSYNEQFF. Here the CDR3 DNA reads TGCAGCGTTGGAGGAAGCGGGTCGAGCTCCTACAATGAGCAGTTCTTC.